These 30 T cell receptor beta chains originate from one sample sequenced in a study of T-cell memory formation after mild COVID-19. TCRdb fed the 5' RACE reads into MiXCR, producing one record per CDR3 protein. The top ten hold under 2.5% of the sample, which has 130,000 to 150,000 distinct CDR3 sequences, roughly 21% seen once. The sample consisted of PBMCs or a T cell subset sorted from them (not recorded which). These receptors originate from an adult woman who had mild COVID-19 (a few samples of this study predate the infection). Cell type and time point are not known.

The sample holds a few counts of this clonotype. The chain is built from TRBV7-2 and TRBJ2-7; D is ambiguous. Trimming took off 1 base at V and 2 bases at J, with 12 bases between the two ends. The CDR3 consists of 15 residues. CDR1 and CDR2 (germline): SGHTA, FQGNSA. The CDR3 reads CASSLVIGPTYEQYF. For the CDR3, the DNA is TGTGCCAGCAGCTTAGTAATCGGTCCCACCTACGAGCAGTACTTC.

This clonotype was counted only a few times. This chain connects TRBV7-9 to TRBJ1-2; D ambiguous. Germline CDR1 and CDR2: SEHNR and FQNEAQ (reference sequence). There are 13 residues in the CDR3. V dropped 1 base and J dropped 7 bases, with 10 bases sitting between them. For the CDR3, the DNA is TGTGCCAGCAGCTTAGGGGCAAGAGGTGGCTACACCTTC. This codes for CASSLGARGGYTF.

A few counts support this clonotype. Here the CDR3 DNA reads TGTGCCAGCAGTAAGAGCACAGATACGCAGTATTTT. Residues: CASSKSTDTQYF. This chain joins TRBV25-1 and TRBJ2-3, with D uncertain. V shed 5 bases and J shed 0 bases, with 3 bases lying between them. From germline, CDR1 is MGHDK and CDR2 SYGVNS. The CDR3 spans 12 residues.

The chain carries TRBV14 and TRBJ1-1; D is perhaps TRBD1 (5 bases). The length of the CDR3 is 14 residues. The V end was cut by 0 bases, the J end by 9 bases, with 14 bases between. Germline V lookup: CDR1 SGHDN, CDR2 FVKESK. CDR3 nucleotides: TGTGCCAGCAGCCAAGATCTACGGGGGGGGAAAGCTTTCTTT. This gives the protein CASSQDLRGGKAFF.

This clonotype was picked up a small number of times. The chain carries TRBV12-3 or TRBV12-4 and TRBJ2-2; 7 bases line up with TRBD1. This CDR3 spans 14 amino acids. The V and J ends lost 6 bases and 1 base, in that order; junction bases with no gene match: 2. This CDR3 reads CASRPGGNTGELFF. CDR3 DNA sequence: TGTGCCAGCAGGCCAGGGGGGAACACCGGGGAGCTGTTTTTT.

CDR3: CASSVVPRTGAANTGELFF. The CDR3 DNA follows: TGTGCCAGCAGCGTAGTACCTAGGACAGGGGCCGCGAACACCGGGGAGCTGTTTTTT. The genes are TRBV9 and TRBJ2-2; TRBD1 matches 9 bases. Germline CDR1 reads SGDLS; CDR2 reads YYNGEE. This CDR3 has 19 residues. Trimming at V came to 0 bases and at J to 0 bases, leaving 9 bases not matched to a gene.

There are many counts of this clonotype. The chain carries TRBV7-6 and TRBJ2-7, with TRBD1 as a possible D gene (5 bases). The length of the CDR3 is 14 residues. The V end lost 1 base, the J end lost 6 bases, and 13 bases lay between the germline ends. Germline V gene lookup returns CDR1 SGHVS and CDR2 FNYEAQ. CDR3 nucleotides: TGTGCCAGCAGCTTAGAGGGGCCAAGGGGCGAGCAGTACTTC. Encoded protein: CASSLEGPRGEQYF. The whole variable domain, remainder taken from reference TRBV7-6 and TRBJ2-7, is GAGVSQSPRYKVTKRGQDVALRCDPISGHVSLYWYRQALGQGPEFLTYFNYEAQQDKSGLPNDRFSAERPEGSISTLTIQRTEQRDSAMYRCASSLEGPRGEQYFGPGTRLTVT.

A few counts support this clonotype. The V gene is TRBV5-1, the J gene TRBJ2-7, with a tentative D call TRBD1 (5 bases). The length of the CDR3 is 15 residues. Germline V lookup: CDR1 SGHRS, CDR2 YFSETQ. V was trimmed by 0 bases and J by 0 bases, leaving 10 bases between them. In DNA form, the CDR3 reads TGCGCCAGCAGCTTGGAAGTGACAGCCTCCTACGAGCAGTACTTC. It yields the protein CASSLEVTASYEQYF.

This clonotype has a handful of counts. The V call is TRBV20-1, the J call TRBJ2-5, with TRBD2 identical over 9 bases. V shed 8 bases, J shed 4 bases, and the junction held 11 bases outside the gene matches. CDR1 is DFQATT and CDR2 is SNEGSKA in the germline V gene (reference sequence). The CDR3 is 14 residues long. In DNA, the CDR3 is TGCAGTACGACGAAGAGCGGGGGGTTAGAGACCCAGTACTTC. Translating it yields CSTTKSGGLETQYF.

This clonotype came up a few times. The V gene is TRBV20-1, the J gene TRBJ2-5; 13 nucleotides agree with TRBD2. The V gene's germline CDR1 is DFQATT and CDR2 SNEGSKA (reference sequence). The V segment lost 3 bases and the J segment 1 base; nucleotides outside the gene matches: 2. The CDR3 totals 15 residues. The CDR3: CSASGTSGIQETQYF. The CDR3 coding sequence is TGCAGTGCTAGCGGGACTAGCGGGATCCAAGAGACCCAGTACTTC.

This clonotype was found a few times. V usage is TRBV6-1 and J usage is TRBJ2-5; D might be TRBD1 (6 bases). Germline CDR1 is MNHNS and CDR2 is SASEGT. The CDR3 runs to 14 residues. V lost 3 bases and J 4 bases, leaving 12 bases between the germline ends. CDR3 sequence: CASSENQGTETQYF. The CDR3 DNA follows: TGTGCCAGCAGTGAGAACCAGGGGACAGAGACCCAGTACTTC.

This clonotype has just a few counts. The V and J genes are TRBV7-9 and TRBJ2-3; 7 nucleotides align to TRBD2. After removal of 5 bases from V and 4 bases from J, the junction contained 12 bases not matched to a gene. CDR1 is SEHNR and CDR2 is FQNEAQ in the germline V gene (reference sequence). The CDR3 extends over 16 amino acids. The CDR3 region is CASSPQGEGVADTQYF. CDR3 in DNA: TGTGCCAGCAGCCCACAAGGGGAGGGAGTCGCAGATACGCAGTATTTT.

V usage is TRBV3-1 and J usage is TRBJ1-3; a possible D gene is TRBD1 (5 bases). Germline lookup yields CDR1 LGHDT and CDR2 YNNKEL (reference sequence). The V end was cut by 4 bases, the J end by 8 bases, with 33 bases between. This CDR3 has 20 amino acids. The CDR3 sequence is CASSPAWYASPGRLSDTIYF. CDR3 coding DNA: TGTGCCAGCAGCCCAGCCTGGTACGCTTCGCCGGGACGACTCAGCGACACCATATATTTT.

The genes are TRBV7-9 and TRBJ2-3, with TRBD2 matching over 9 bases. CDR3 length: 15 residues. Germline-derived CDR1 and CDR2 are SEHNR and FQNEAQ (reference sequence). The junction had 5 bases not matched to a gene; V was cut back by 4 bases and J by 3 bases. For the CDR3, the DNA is TGTGCCAGCAGCTACCTAGCGGGGCGGACAGATACGCAGTATTTT. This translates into CASSYLAGRTDTQYF.

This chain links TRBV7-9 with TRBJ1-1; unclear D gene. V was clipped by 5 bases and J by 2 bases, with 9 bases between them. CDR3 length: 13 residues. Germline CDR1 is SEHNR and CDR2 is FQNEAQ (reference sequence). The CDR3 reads CASSPLTNTEAFF. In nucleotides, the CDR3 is TGTGCCAGCAGCCCACTCACAAACACTGAAGCTTTCTTT.

The CDR3 nucleotides are TGTGCCAGCAGCCCTTACGGGACTATACGGAACACCGGGGAGCTGTTTTTT. This gives the protein CASSPYGTIRNTGELFF. This chain links TRBV12-3 or TRBV12-4 with TRBJ2-2, with 7 bases identical to TRBD2. The V and J ends lost 6 bases and 1 base, in that order; junction bases with no gene match: 11. The CDR3 extends over 17 amino acids.

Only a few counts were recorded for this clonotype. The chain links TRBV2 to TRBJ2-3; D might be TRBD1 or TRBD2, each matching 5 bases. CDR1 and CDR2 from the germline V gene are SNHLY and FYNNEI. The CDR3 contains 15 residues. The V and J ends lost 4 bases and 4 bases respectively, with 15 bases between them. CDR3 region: CASSVAGTVADTQYF. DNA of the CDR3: TGTGCCAGCAGTGTAGCCGGGACGGTCGCAGATACGCAGTATTTT.

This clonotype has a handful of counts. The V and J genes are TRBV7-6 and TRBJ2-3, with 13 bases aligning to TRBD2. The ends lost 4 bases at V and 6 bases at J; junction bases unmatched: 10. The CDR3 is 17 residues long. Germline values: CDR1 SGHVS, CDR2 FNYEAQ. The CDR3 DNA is TGTGCCAGCAGCTCCACCTCGACTAGCGGGGGGATGGATACGCAGTATTTT. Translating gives CASSSTSTSGGMDTQYF.

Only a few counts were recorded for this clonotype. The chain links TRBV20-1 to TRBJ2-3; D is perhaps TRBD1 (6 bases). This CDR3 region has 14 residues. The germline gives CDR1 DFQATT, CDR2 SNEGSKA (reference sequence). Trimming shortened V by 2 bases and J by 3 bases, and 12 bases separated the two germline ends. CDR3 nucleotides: TGCAGTGCTAGACAGGGGTTGTGGACAGATACGCAGTATTTT. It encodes CSARQGLWTDTQYF.

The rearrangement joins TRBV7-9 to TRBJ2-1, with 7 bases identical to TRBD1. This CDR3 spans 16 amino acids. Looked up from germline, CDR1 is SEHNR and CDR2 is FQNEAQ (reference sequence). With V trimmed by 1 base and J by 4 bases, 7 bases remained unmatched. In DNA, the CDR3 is TGTGCCAGCAGCTTAGGTCTCGGGACAGTGTACAATGAGCAGTTCTTC. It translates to CASSLGLGTVYNEQFF.

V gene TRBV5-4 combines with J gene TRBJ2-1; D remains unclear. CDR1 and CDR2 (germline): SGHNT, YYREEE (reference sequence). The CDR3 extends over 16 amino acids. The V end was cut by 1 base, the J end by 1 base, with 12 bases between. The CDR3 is CASSLSLQISYNEQFF. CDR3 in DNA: TGTGCCAGCAGCTTGAGTCTTCAGATTTCCTACAATGAGCAGTTCTTC.

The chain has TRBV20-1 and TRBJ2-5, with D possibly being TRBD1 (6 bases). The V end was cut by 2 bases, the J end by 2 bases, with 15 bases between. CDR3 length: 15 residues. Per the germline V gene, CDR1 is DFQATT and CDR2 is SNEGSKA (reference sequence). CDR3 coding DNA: TGCAGTGCTAGATCCAACAGGGAACCTCAAGAGACCCAGTACTTC. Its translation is CSARSNREPQETQYF.

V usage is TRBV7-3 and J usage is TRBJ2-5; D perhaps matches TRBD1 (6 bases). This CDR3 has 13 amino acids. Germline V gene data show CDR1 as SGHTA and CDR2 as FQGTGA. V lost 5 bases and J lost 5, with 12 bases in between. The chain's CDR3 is CASSQTGRETQYF. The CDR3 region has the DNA TGTGCCAGCAGCCAGACAGGTCGTGAGACCCAGTACTTC. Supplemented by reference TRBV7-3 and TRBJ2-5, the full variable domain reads GAGVSQTPSNKVTEKGKYVELRCDPISGHTALYWYRQSLGQGPEFLIYFQGTGAADDSGLPNDRFFAVRPEGSVSTLKIQRTERGDSAVYLCASSQTGRETQYFGPGTRLLVL.

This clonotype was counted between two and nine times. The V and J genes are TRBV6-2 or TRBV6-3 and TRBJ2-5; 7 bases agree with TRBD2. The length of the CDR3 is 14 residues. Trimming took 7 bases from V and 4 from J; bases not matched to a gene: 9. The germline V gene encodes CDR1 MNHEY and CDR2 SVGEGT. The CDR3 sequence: CASTPGGGAETQYF. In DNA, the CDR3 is TGTGCCAGCACCCCCGGCGGGGGAGCAGAGACCCAGTACTTC.

The CDR3 region has the DNA TGTGCCAGCAGCTTAGTTGCAGTGGAGAGAGAGACCCAGTACTTC. Translation: CASSLVAVERETQYF. The rearrangement joins TRBV7-9 to TRBJ2-5; D not resolved. This CDR3 contains 15 residues. V lost 1 base and J 4 bases, leaving 13 bases between the germline ends. Germline CDR1 is SEHNR and CDR2 is FQNEAQ (reference sequence).

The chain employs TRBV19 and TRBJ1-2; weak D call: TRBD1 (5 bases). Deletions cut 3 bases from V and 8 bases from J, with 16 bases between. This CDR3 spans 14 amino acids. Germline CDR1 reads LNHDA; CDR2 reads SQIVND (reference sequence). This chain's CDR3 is CASSITGVPRGYTF. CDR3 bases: TGTGCCAGTAGTATTACGGGGGTTCCGAGAGGCTACACCTTC.

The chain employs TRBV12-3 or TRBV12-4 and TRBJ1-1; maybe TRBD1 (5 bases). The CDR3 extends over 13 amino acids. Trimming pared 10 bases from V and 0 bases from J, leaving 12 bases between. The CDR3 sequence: CANRQSMNTEAFF. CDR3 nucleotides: TGTGCCAACCGACAGAGCATGAACACTGAAGCTTTCTTT.

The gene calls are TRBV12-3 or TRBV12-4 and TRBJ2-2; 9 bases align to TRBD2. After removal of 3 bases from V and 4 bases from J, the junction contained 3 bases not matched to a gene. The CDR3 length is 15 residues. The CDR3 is CASSLQAGGTGELFF. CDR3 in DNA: TGTGCCAGCAGTTTGCAAGCGGGGGGCACCGGGGAGCTGTTTTTT.

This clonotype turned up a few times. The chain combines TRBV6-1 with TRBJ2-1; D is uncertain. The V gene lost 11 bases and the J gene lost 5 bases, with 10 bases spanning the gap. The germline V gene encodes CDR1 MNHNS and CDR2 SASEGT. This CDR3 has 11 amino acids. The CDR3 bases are TGTGCCTGCCGAGCGAACAATGAGCAGTTCTTC. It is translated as CACRANNEQFF.

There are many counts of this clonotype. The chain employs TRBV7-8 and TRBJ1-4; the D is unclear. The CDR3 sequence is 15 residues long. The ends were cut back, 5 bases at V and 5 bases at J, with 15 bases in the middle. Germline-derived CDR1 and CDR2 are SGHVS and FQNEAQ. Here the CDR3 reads CASSPHLIGNEKLFF. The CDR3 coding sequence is TGTGCCAGCAGCCCCCACCTCATCGGGAATGAAAAACTGTTTTTT.